This TCR beta chain was captured in a study of technical replicates of blood from a few donors (TCRdb year 2017). Ends trimmed: V by 10 bases, J by 5 bases; bases unmatched to a gene: 2. The CDR3 measures 11 amino acids from cysteine to phenylalanine. CDR3 DNA is the only sequence kept; it has 33 bases, read in frame from the first base. In the germline V gene (reference sequence), CDR1 corresponds to SSHAT and CDR2 to FNYEAQ. With respect to this clone: Its target antigen remains unknown. Nothing much larger sits one base from this clone, and base qualities are not available.

Library creation used the immunoSEQ multiplex PCR assay. TCRdb retrieved this table from immuneACCESS and kept in-frame rearrangements only. Not all clones are present; in checked studies, unresolved V genes account for under half, and no reason is known for the remainder. For this sample there are about 63,000 clones; about 87% appear just once. The ten biggest clones cover around 5% of the sample. Sequencing was done on a sample of PBMCs. The chain is encoded by TRBV7-7 joined to TRBJ2-3; 8 of the junction bases match TRBD2. This TCR was recovered from a human donor in good health. Some clones in this sample may be carry-over from other donors' samples. The CDR3 amino acid sequence is: CATGRGDTQYF. DNA sequence: TGTGCCACCGGGAGGGGAGATACGCAGTATTTT. The CDR3, completed at both ends by the reference TRBV7-7 and TRBJ2-3 genes, gives the full variable domain GAGVSQSPRYKVTKRGQDVTLRCDPISSHATLYWYQQALGQGPEFLTYFNYEAQPDKSGLPSDRFSAERPEGSISTLTIQRTEQRDSAMYRCATGRGDTQYFGPGTRLTVL.